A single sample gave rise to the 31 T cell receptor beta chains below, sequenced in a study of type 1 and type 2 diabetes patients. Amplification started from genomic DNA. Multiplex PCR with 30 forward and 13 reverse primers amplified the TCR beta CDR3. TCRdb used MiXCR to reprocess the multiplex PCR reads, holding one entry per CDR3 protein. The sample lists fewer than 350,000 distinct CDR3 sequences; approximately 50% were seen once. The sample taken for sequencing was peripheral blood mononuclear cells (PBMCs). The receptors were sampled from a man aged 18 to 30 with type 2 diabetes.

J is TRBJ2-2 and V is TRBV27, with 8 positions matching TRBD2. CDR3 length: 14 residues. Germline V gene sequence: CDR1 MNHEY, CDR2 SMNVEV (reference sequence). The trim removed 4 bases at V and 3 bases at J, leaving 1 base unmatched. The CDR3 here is CASSSLADTGELFF. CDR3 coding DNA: TGTGCCAGCAGTTCACTAGCGGACACCGGGGAGCTGTTTTTT.

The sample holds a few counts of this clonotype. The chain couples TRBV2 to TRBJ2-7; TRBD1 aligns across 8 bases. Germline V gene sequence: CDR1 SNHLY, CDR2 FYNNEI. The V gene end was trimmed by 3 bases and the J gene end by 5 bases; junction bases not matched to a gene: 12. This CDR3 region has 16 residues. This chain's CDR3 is CASSESWGRGRHEQYF. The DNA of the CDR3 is TGTGCCAGCAGTGAGTCTTGGGGCAGGGGGCGACACGAGCAGTACTTC.

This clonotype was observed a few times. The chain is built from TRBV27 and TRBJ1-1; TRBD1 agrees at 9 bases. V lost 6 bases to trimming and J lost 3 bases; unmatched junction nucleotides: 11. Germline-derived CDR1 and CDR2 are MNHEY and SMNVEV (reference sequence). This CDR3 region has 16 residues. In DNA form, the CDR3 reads TGTGCCAGCAGCCCGGGACAGGGTGCTTCGGACACTGAAGCTTTCTTT. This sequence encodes CASSPGQGASDTEAFF.

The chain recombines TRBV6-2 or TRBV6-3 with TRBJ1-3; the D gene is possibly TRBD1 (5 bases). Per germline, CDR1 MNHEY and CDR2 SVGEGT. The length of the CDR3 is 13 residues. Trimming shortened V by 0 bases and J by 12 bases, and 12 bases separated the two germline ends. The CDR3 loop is CASSYSITTVIYF. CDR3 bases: TGTGCCAGCAGTTACTCGATTACGACAGTCATATATTTT.

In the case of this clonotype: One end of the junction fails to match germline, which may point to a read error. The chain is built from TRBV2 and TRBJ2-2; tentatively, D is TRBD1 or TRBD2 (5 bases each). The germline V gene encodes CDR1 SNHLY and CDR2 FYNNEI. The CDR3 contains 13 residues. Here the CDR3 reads CASSEWGTGDLFF. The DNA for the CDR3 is TGTGCCAGCAGTGAGTGGGGTACCGGGGACCTGTTTTTT.

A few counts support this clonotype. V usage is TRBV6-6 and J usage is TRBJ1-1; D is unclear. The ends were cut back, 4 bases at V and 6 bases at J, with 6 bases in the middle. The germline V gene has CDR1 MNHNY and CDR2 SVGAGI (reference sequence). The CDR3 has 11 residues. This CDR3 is CASSLKAEAFF. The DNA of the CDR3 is TGTGCCAGCAGTTTGAAGGCTGAAGCTTTCTTT.

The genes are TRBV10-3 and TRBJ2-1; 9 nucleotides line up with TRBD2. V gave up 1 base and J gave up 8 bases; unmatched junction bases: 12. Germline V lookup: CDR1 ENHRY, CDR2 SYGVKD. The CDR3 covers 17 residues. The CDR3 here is CAISEWEKTSGPDEQFF. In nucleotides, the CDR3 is TGTGCCATCAGTGAGTGGGAGAAGACTAGCGGCCCCGATGAGCAGTTCTTC.

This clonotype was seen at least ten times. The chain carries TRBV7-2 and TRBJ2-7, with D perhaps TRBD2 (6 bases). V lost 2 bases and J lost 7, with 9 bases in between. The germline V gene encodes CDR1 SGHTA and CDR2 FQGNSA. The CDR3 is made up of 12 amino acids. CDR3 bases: TGTGCCAGCAGCTTATGGGACTGGGAGCAGTACTTC. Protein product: CASSLWDWEQYF.

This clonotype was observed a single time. This chain's CDR3 is CATSRPETGVSTDTQYF. CDR3 DNA sequence: TGTGCCACCAGCAGACCCGAAACGGGGGTTAGCACAGATACGCAGTATTTT. The chain recombines TRBV15 with TRBJ2-3; tentative D call: TRBD2 (6 bases). V lost 2 bases, J lost 0 bases, and 15 bases lay in between. The CDR3 runs 17 residues. Germline V gene sequence: CDR1 LNHNV, CDR2 YYDKDF (reference sequence).

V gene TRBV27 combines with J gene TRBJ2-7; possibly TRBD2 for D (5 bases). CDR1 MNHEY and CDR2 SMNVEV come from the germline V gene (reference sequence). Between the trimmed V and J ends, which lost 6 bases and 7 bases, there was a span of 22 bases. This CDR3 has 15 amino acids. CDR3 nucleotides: TGTGCCAGCAGCCAAGAGGAGGAGGCGGCGAGGGAGCAGTACTTC. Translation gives CASSQEEEAAREQYF.

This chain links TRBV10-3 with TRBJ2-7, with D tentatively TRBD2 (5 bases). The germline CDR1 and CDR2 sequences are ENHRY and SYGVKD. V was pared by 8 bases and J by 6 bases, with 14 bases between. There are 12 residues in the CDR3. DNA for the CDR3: TGTGCCATCTCAGAGGGCGCGGGCGAGCAGTACTTC. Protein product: CAISEGAGEQYF.

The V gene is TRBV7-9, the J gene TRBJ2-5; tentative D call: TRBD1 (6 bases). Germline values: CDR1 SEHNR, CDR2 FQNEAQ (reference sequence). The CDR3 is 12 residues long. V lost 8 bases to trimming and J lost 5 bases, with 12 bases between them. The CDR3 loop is CASGQWMETQYF. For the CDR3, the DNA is TGTGCCAGCGGACAGTGGATGGAGACCCAGTACTTC.

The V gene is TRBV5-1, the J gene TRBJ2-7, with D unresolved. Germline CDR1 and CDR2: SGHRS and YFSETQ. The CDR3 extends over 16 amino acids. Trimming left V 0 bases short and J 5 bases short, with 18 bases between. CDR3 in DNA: TGCGCCAGCAGCTTGGCCTTGGGCCCACCGTCGAACGAGCAGTACTTC. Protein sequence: CASSLALGPPSNEQYF.

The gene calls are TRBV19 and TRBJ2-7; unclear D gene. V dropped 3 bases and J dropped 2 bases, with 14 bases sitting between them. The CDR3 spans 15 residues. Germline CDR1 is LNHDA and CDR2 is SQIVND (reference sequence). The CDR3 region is CASSMSYRAPYEQYF. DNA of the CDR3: TGTGCCAGTAGTATGTCCTACCGGGCCCCCTACGAGCAGTACTTC.

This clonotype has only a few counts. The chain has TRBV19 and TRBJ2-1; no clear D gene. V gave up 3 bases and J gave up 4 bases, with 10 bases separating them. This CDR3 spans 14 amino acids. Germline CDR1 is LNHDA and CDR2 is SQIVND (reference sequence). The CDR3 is CASSISRTYNEQFF. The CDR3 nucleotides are TGTGCCAGTAGTATTTCCCGGACGTACAATGAGCAGTTCTTC. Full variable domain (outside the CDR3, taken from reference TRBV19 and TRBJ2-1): DGGITQSPKYLFRKEGQNVTLSCEQNLNHDAMYWYRQDPGQGLRLIYYSQIVNDFQKGDIAEGYSVSREKKESFPLTVTSAQKNPTAFYLCASSISRTYNEQFFGPGTRLTVL.

The chain's CDR3 is CAWSHGSDNEQFF. The CDR3 region has the DNA TGTGCCTGGAGTCACGGGAGCGATAATGAGCAGTTCTTC. V usage is TRBV30 and J usage is TRBJ2-1, with D possibly matching TRBD2 (6 bases). Trimming left V 2 bases short and J 7 bases short, with 12 bases between. Germline V gene sequence: CDR1 GTSNPN, CDR2 SVGIG (reference sequence). The CDR3 is 13 amino acids.

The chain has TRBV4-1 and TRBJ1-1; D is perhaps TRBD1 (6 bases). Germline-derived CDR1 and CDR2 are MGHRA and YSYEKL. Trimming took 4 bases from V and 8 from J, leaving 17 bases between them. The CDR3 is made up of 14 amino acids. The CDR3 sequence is CASSRMGHWSEAFF. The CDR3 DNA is TGCGCCAGCAGCCGGATGGGACACTGGAGCGAAGCTTTCTTT.

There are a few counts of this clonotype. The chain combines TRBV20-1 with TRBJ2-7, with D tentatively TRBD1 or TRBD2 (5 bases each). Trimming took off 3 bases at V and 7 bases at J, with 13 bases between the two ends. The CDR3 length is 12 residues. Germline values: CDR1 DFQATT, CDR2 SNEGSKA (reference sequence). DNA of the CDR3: TGCAGTGCTAGCCTAGTGAGGGGAGAGCAGTACTTC. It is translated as CSASLVRGEQYF.

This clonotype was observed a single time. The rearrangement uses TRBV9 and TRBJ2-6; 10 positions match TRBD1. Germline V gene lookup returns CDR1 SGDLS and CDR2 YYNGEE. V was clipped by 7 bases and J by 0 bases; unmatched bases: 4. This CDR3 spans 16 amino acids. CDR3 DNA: TGTGCCAGCGGACAGGGGGATTTCTCTGGGGCCAACGTCCTGACTTTC. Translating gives CASGQGDFSGANVLTF.

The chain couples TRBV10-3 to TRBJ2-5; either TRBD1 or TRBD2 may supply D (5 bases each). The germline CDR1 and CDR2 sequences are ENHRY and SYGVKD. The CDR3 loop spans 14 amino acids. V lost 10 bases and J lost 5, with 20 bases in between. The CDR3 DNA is TGTGCCAGCATGGTGTTGGGGGAGTGGGAGACCCAGTACTTC. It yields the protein CASMVLGEWETQYF.

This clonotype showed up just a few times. The CDR3 loop reads CASNYRAPNTEAFF. In nucleotides, the CDR3 is TGTGCCAGTAATTATCGGGCCCCGAACACTGAAGCTTTCTTT. The V gene is TRBV19, the J gene TRBJ1-1; D unresolved. The V gene lost 7 bases and the J gene lost 1 base, with 13 bases spanning the gap. The CDR3 contains 14 residues. From germline, CDR1 is LNHDA and CDR2 SQIVND (reference sequence).

CDR3 sequence: CASSHNPGGFETQYF. CDR3 bases: TGCGCCAGCAGCCATAATCCGGGGGGGTTCGAGACCCAGTACTTC. This chain links TRBV4-1 with TRBJ2-5; 8 nucleotides line up with TRBD2. Germline V gene data show CDR1 as MGHRA and CDR2 as YSYEKL. V trimming: 3 bases; J trimming: 5 bases; junction bases outside the gene matches: 8. The CDR3 sequence is 15 residues long.

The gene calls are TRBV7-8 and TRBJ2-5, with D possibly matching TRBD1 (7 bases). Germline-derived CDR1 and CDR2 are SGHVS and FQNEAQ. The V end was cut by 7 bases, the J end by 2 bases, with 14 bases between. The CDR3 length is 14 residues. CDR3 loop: CASTTTGRQETQYF. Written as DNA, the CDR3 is TGTGCCAGCACCACGACAGGGAGGCAAGAGACCCAGTACTTC.

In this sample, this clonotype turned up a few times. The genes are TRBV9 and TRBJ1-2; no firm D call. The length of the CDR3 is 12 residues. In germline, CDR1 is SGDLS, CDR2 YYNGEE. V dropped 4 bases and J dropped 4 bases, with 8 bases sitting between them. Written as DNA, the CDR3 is TGTGCCAGCAGCTTCCCGGCCTATGGCTACACCTTC. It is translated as CASSFPAYGYTF. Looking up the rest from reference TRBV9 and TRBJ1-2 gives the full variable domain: DSGVTQTPKHLITATGQRVTLRCSPRSGDLSVYWYQQSLDQGLQFLIQYYNGEERAKGNILERFSAQQFPDLHSELNLSSLELGDSALYFCASSFPAYGYTFGSGTRLTVV.

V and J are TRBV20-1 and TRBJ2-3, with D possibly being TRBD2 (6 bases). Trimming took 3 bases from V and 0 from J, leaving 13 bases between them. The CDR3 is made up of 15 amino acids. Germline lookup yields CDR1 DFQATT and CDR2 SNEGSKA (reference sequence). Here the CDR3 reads CSASNRERSTDTQYF. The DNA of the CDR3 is TGCAGTGCTAGCAATCGGGAGCGGAGCACAGATACGCAGTATTTT.

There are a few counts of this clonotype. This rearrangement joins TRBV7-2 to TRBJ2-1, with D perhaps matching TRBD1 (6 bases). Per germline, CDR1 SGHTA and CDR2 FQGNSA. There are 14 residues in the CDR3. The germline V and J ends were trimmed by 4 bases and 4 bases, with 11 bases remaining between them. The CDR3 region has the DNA TGTGCCAGCAGCTGGGAACAGGGATACAATGAGCAGTTCTTC. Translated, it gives CASSWEQGYNEQFF.

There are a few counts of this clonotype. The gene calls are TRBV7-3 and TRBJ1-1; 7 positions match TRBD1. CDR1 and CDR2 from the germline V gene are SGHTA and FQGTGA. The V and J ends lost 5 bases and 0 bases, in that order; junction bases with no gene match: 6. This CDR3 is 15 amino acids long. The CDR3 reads CASSTRQGVNTEAFF. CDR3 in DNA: TGTGCCAGCAGCACCCGACAGGGTGTGAACACTGAAGCTTTCTTT.

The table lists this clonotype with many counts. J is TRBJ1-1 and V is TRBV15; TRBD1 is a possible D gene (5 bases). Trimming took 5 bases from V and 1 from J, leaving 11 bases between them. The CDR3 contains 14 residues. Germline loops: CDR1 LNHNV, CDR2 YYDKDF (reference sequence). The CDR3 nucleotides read TGTGCCACCAGCGGGGGGACGGGGAACACTGAAGCTTTCTTT. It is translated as CATSGGTGNTEAFF.

The CDR3 DNA reads as TGCAGTGCTGAGTGGGGGTCCAGACCCTACAATGAGCAGTTCTTC. Its protein is CSAEWGSRPYNEQFF. This sequence joins TRBV20-1 and TRBJ2-1; possibly TRBD1 or TRBD2 for D (5 bases each). This CDR3 contains 15 residues. Trimming stripped 5 bases from V and 2 bases from J, with 16 bases between. CDR1 is DFQATT and CDR2 is SNEGSKA in the germline V gene (reference sequence).

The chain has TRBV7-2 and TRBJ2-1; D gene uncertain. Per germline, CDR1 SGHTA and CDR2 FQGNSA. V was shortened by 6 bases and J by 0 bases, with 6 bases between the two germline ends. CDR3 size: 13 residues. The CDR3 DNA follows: TGTGCCAGCAGGGAGAGCTCCTACAATGAGCAGTTCTTC. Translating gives CASRESSYNEQFF.

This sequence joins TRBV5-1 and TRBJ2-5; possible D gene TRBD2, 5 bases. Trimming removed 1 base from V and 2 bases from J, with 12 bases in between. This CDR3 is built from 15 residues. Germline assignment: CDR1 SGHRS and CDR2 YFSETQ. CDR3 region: CASSLTPGGQETQYF. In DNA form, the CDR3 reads TGCGCCAGCAGCTTGACGCCAGGAGGACAAGAGACCCAGTACTTC. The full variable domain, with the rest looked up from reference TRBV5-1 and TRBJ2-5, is KAGVTQTPRYLIKTRGQQVTLSCSPISGHRSVSWYQQTPGQGLQFLFEYFSETQRNKGNFPGRFSGRQFSNSRSEMNVSTLELGDSALYLCASSLTPGGQETQYFGPGTRLLVL.